Sequencing of this T cell receptor (beta chain) was carried out in a study of regulatory T cells. Findings and caveats of the study: Regulatory T cells showed the strongest V-J pair restriction and V/J gene skewing among patient repertoires. In CD3G-deficient patients, conventional CD4+ T cells were enriched for hydrophobic CDR3 residues at positions 6 and 7.

Autoimmunity was present in every CD3G-deficient patient, worse in two. Sorting split CD4+ cells into CD25-high CD127-low Tregs and CD25-low CD127-high conventional T cells. Amplification used 52 TRBV primers and 13 TRBJ primers. The method was immunoSEQ multiplex PCR; TCRdb's version includes in-frame clones alone and lacks a portion of them. The table has about 23,000 clones, 88% seen once. The length of the CDR3 is 15 residues. Unmatched junction bases numbered 8, after V lost 3 bases and J lost 4 bases. Looked up from germline, CDR1 is MNHNS and CDR2 is SASEGT. With respect to this clone: The antigen is not known.

Material: conventional CD4+ T cells sorted from blood. This chain uses TRBV6-1 with TRBJ2-7; 8 positions match TRBD1. The receptor comes from a child under 18 with CD3G deficiency. CDR3 region: CASSDRQGMVYEQYF. The CDR3 nucleotides read TGTGCCAGCAGTGATAGACAGGGGATGGTTTACGAGCAGTACTTC.